What follows is one T cell receptor (beta chain) and its context. This sample stems from a study of blood T cell repertoires in COVID-19. Across the whole study: Some COVID-19 samples were acute and others convalescent; all came from the United States, Italy and Spain. In each case, the material was cDNA or gDNA derived from T cells, B-cell-depleted T cells, or PBMCs.

Some clones are missing from TCRdb's copy, which holds only in-frame ones; the method was immunoSEQ multiplex PCR. Of about 15,000 clones detected, about 85% appear once; the ten largest clones hold roughly 15%. Germline values: CDR1 LNHNV, CDR2 YYDKDF (reference sequence). V lost 4 bases to trimming and J lost 2 bases, with 16 bases between them. The CDR3 sequence is 16 residues long. This chain connects TRBV15 to TRBJ2-3; possible D gene TRBD2, 6 bases. Source material: peripheral blood. The receptor comes from a human donor in a cohort sampled during active COVID-19. In DNA form, the CDR3 reads TGTGCCACCAGCATACCCAGCGGGCGAAACACAGATACGCAGTATTTT. This translates into CATSIPSGRNTDTQYF.